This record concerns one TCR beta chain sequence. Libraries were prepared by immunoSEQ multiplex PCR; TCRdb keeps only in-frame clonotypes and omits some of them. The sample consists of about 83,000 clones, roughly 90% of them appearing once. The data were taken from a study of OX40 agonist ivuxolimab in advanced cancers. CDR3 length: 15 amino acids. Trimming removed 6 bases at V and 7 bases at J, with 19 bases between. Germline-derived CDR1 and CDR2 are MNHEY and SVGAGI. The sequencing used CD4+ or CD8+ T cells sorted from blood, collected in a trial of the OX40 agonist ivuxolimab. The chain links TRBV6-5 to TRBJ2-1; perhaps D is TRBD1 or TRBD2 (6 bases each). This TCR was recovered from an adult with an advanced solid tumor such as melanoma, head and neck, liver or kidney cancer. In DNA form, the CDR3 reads TGTGCCAGCAGGCCGCCCGGGGGCGCTGGAAATGAGCAGTTCTTC. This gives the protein CASRPPGGAGNEQFF.